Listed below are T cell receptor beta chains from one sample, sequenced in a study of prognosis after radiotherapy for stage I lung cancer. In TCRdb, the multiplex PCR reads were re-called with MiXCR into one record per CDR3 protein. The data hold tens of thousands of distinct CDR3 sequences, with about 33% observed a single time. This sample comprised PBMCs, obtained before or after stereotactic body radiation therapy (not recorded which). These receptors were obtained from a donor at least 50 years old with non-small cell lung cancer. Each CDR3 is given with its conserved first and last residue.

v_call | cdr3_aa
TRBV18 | CASSPSGTSGNTIYF
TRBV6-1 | CASSRTSGDPFF
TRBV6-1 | CASNWGGVYPLEQYF
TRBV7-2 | CASSPQQGNYGYTF
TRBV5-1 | CASSRMPQGTEAFF
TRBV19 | CASSIDFSGNTEAFF
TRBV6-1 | CASSDQGNTIYF
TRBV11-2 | CASSLEGLLGNEQFF
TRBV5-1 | CASSSGTGGETQYF
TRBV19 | CASSIRGMGNQPQHF
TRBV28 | CASSLTSPYGYTF
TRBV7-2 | CASSLEGGVTEAFF
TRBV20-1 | CSARVLAGAYEQYF
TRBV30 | CAWSVREGSEAFF
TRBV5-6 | CASSSPDRGGAEAFF
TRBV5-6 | CASSYGTDGYQPQHF
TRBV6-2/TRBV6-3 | CASSFGGTDTQYF
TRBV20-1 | CGARYSDTEAFF
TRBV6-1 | CASSNSRGGNANGYTF
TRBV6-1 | CASRSGRGSTDTQYF
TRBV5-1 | CASSLDQLPPGLQETQYF
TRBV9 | CASSVAGQGRTEAFF
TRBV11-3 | CASSLVGGSESGELFF
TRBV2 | CASSAIGNSPLHF
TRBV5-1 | CASNLGEGGDTQYF
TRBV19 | CASSTGGWGTEAFF
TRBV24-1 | CATSDFRTGGYIQYF
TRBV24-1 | CATSDPSEGGETQYF
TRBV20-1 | CSVKGGVSTDTQYF
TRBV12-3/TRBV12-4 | CASSFSSWGPRRSYNSPLHF
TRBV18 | CANSPSRGVPEAFF
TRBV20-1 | CSARYSDTEAFF
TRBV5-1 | CASSYGQGAVYAYTF
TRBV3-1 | CASSQSPGGYETQYF
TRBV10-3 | CAISETDSGNTGELFF
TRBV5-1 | CASSLGTSNEQFF
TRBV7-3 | CASSETRGSGTDTQYF
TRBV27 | CASSDGGGAGELFF
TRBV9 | CASSASNPGQGYNEQFF
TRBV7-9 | CASSPQGSGSNQPQHF
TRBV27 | CASSLSWGNLDYGYTF